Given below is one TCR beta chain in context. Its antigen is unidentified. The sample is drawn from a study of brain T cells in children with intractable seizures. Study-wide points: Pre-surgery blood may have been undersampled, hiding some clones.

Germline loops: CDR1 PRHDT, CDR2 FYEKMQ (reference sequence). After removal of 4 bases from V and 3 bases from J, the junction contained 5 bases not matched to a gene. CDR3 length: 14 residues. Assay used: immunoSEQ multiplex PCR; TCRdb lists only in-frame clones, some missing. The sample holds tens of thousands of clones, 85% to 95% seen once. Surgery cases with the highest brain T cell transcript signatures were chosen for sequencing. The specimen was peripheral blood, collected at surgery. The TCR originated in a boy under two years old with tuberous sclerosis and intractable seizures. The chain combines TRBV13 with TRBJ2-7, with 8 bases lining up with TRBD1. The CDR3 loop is CASSSRDRHYEQYF. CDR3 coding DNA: TGTGCCAGCAGCTCTCGGGACAGGCACTACGAGCAGTACTTC.